This TCR beta chain was observed in a study of blood T cell repertoires in COVID-19. Looking at the study overall: Acute and convalescent COVID-19 samples came from the United States, Italy and Spain. PBMCs, B-cell-depleted T cells, or T cells provided the cDNA or gDNA that made up the material.

Followed over time, Seattle patients had been enrolled while infection was active. Per the authors' pipeline: Nucleated cell number was recorded as an estimate derived from reference gene primer amplification. Sequencing was performed with immunoSEQ multiplex PCR; in TCRdb, only in-frame clones are kept and a portion is missing. V, J and clone size are taken as reported in that table, and D and trimming were inferred from the DNA itself. Of 100,000 to 150,000 clones listed, roughly nine tenths are singletons. The receptor was isolated from a man aged 50-59 years with COVID-19, enrolled during active disease. The sample comprised peripheral blood.

The CDR3 DNA sequence: TGTGCCAGCTCACCACCAGTGACTAGCGGGAGATTAAATGAGCAGTTCTTC. Translated, it gives CASSPPVTSGRLNEQFF. The chain uses TRBV18 and TRBJ2-1; TRBD2 aligns across 12 bases. CDR1 is KGHSH, CDR2 LQKENI, per germline. The CDR3 has 17 amino acids. With 0 bases clipped from V and 7 bases from J, the junction kept 7 bases outside the gene matches.